The rows below give T cell receptor beta chains drawn from one sample of a study of cytomegalovirus exposure and HLA in healthy donors. Profiling relied on immunoSEQ multiplex PCR, and the TCRdb table lists in-frame clones only, not all of them. The top ten clones hold about 10% of a sample with 55,000 to 65,000 clones, over 75% of them seen once. The sequenced sample was PBMCs. The origin of the receptors is a female donor in good health and CMV-seronegative. Each CDR3 is given with its conserved first and last residue. The D gene is left open where the match is weak. The size of a clone is reported for some rows only, either as once, few or many, or as a class for expanded clones.

>TRBV10-1|.|.|TRBJ2-3
CASSEGLVDSTDTQYF
TGCGCCAGCAGTGAGGGGCTAGTGGACTCCACAGATACGCAGTATTTT
>TRBV6-6|.|.|TRBJ1-3
CASNIGNTIYF
TGTGCCAGCAATATTGGAAACACCATATATTTT
>TRBV5-1|.|TRBD2|TRBJ2-7
CASSRTSGSSYEQYF
TGCGCCAGCAGCAGGACTAGCGGAAGCTCCTACGAGCAGTACTTC
>TRBV7-2|.|.|TRBJ2-5
CASSLVLIETQYF
TGTGCCAGCAGCTTAGTTCTTATAGAGACCCAGTACTTC
>TRBV28|once|.|TRBJ1-2
CASSPDGLTNYGYTF
TGTGCCAGCAGTCCCGACGGACTGACGAACTATGGCTACACCTTC
>TRBV5-1|.|TRBD1|TRBJ2-5
CASRDRAETQYF
TGCGCCAGTCGGGACAGGGCGGAGACCCAGTACTTC
>TRBV27|.|TRBD2|TRBJ2-1
CASSLTSGGANEQFF
TGTGCCAGCAGCCTGACTAGCGGGGGGGCAAATGAGCAGTTCTTC
>TRBV19|.|.|TRBJ2-7
CASSIDGGTDGFSYEQYF
TGTGCCAGTAGTATAGATGGAGGCACAGACGGTTTCTCCTACGAGCAGTACTTC
>TRBV9|.|TRBD1|TRBJ2-1
CASSAGQGNEQFF
TGTGCCAGCAGCGCAGGACAGGGGAATGAGCAGTTCTTC
>TRBV12-5|.|TRBD1|TRBJ2-1
CASGKTGNTYNEQFF
TGTGCTAGTGGTAAGACAGGGAATACCTACAATGAGCAGTTCTTC
>TRBV2|.|TRBD1|TRBJ2-7
CASSEDWAGTGEQYF
TGTGCCAGCAGTGAAGATTGGGCAGGGACAGGCGAGCAGTACTTC
>TRBV5-6|.|TRBD1|TRBJ2-7
CASSKGQGRYEQYF
TGTGCCAGCAGCAAGGGACAGGGGCGATACGAGCAGTACTTC
>TRBV18|.|TRBD1|TRBJ2-2
CASSPTGTGGSGELFF
TGTGCCAGCTCACCAACCGGGACAGGGGGCTCCGGGGAGCTGTTTTTT
>TRBV27|.|.|TRBJ1-1
CASSPGGTNTEAFF
TGTGCCAGCAGTCCTGGGGGGACGAACACTGAAGCTTTCTTT
>TRBV6-1|.|TRBD1|TRBJ1-5
CASSVGQGDSQPQHF
TGTGCCAGCAGTGTTGGCCAGGGGGACAGTCAGCCCCAGCATTTT
>TRBV18|.|.|TRBJ2-1
CASSPIVRSPDNEQFF
TGTGCCAGCTCACCTATCGTCAGGTCTCCAGACAATGAGCAGTTCTTC
>TRBV5-4|.|.|TRBJ2-2
CASGPYNTGELFF
TGTGCCAGCGGCCCGTACAACACCGGGGAGCTGTTTTTT
>TRBV27|few|.|TRBJ2-7
CASSLSSGYEQYF
TGTGCCAGCAGTTTATCATCAGGCTACGAGCAGTACTTC
>TRBV10-1|.|TRBD1|TRBJ2-6
CASSPGQGAKFGANGLTF
TGCGCCAGCAGTCCGGGACAGGGGGCAAAGTTTGGGGCCAACGGCCTGACTTTC
>TRBV5-1|.|.|TRBJ2-7
CASSMGSSTEYEQYF
TGCGCCAGCAGCATGGGCTCAAGTACAGAATACGAGCAGTACTTC
>TRBV1|.|.|TRBJ2-1
CTSSLLSGRVGSYNEQFF
TGCACCAGCAGCCTGCTAAGCGGGAGGGTCGGGTCCTACAATGAGCAGTTCTTC
>TRBV7-2|few|TRBD1|TRBJ2-7
CASSYGDRGGYEQYF
TGTGCCAGCAGCTACGGAGACAGGGGAGGCTACGAGCAGTACTTC